These 24 T cell receptor beta chains came from one sample sequenced in a study of regulatory T cells in long-lasting Graves disease. In building TCR beta libraries, iRepertoire HTBI primers were used together with Arm-PCR of CDR3 regions. TCRdb called the multiplex PCR reads again in MiXCR, with one record for every CDR3 protein. This table holds hundreds of thousands of distinct CDR3 sequences, around 20% found once. As for time point: persistent/refractory GD, antithyroid drugs over 5 years with positive TRAb. PBMC RNA was the source of the TCR library. Sequencing was performed on peripheral blood mononuclear cells (PBMCs), taken when the disease was refractory, from a patient treated with antithyroid drugs. The receptors come from a female donor with Graves disease.

J is TRBJ1-3 and V is TRBV2, with 7 bases identical to TRBD1. Trimming at V came to 6 bases and at J to 0 bases, leaving 5 bases not matched to a gene. The CDR3 is 15 residues long. Germline values: CDR1 SNHLY, CDR2 FYNNEI. Here the CDR3 DNA reads TGTGCCAGCAGGGCTGGGACAGCCTCTGGAAACACCATATATTTT. Translation gives CASRAGTASGNTIYF. Based on the CDR3 plus reference TRBV2 and TRBJ1-3, the full variable domain is EPEVTQTPSHQVTQMGQEVILRCVPISNHLYFYWYRQILGQKVEFLVSFYNNEISEKSEIFDDQFSVERPDGSNFTLKIRSTKLEDSAMYFCASRAGTASGNTIYFGEGSWLTVV.

The chain carries TRBV7-9 and TRBJ2-7; 7 bases line up with TRBD2. Per the germline V gene, CDR1 is SEHNR and CDR2 is FQNEAQ (reference sequence). Trimming removed 10 bases from V and 0 bases from J; junction bases left unmatched: 6. This CDR3 comprises 13 residues. The DNA of the CDR3 is TGTGCCAACAGAAGCGGGAACTCCTACGAGCAGTACTTC. Its translation: CANRSGNSYEQYF.

About this clonotype itself: Since a far larger clone is one base different, this is likely a read error. The chain recombines TRBV28 with TRBJ2-5, with 11 bases that match TRBD2. There are 16 residues in the CDR3. The trim removed 5 bases at V and 13 bases at J, leaving 18 bases unmatched. Germline V gives CDR1 MDHEN, CDR2 SYDVKM. CDR3 region: CASSLSWTSGLYELYF. DNA of the CDR3: TGTGCCAGCAGTCTATCCTGGACTAGCGGGCTCTACGAGCTGTACTTC.

This clonotype was found many times. V and J are TRBV6-2 or TRBV6-3 and TRBJ1-1; D is possibly TRBD1 (6 bases). This CDR3 region has 19 residues. Germline V gene sequence: CDR1 MNHEY, CDR2 SVGEGT. Between the trimmed V and J ends, which lost 4 bases and 0 bases, there was a span of 24 bases. The CDR3 loop reads CASSFPSYRTDLLNTEAFF. CDR3 DNA sequence: TGTGCCAGCAGTTTTCCATCCTACCGGACAGACCTTCTGAACACTGAAGCTTTCTTT.

This clonotype was recorded many times. The rearrangement uses TRBV2 and TRBJ2-2; no clear D. The V gene's germline CDR1 is SNHLY and CDR2 FYNNEI. Deletions cut 4 bases from V and 6 bases from J, with 9 bases between. The CDR3 totals 13 residues. CDR3 residues: CASSVPGSGELFF. CDR3 sequence (DNA): TGTGCCAGCAGTGTTCCAGGCTCCGGGGAGCTGTTTTTT.

The chain combines TRBV30 with TRBJ2-7; 7 nucleotides line up with TRBD1. The trim removed 0 bases at V and 0 bases at J, leaving 11 bases unmatched. This CDR3 has 17 amino acids. Germline V gene data show CDR1 as GTSNPN and CDR2 as SVGIG (reference sequence). The CDR3 DNA reads TGTGCCTGGAGTGTGAGTGGCCTGGCAGGGGGCTCCTACGAGCAGTACTTC. Translated: CAWSVSGLAGGSYEQYF.

The table lists this clonotype with many counts. The chain combines TRBV6-1 with TRBJ2-5; TRBD1 or TRBD2 may be the D gene (6 bases each). The germline V gene encodes CDR1 MNHNS and CDR2 SASEGT. This CDR3 spans 16 amino acids. V lost 7 bases, J lost 5 bases, and 23 bases lay in between. The CDR3 sequence is CASTALGGQTVETQYF. Written as DNA, the CDR3 is TGTGCCAGCACTGCTCTCGGGGGCCAGACAGTTGAGACCCAGTACTTC.

CDR3 DNA sequence: TGTGCCAGCAGCTTTCCGGGACAGGGGTTGGGGAACACTGAAGCTTTCTTT. Amino acid sequence: CASSFPGQGLGNTEAFF. The V call is TRBV7-2, the J call TRBJ1-1; 10 nucleotides align to TRBD1. J lost 1 base, V lost 3 bases, and 8 bases had no gene match. Germline V gene sequence: CDR1 SGHTA, CDR2 FQGNSA. The CDR3 sequence is 17 residues long.

Only a few counts were recorded for this clonotype. The gene calls are TRBV4-1 and TRBJ2-5; TRBD2 matches at 7 bases. The V segment lost 0 bases and the J segment 3 bases; nucleotides outside the gene matches: 1. This CDR3 contains 14 residues. CDR1 MGHRA and CDR2 YSYEKL come from the germline V gene. CDR3: CASSQELAEETQYF. In DNA, the CDR3 is TGCGCCAGCAGCCAAGAGCTAGCGGAAGAGACCCAGTACTTC.

Ten or more counts support this clonotype. The rearrangement links TRBV19 to TRBJ2-5, with 12 nucleotides matching TRBD2. This CDR3 has 16 residues. V lost 4 bases to trimming and J lost 0 bases; unmatched junction nucleotides: 3. Germline V CDR1 and CDR2: LNHDA, SQIVND (reference sequence). CDR3 in amino acids: CASSSRTSGNQETQYF. CDR3 DNA: TGTGCCAGTAGTAGTCGGACTAGCGGGAACCAAGAGACCCAGTACTTC.

This clonotype was counted at least ten times. This chain uses TRBV2 with TRBJ1-1, with TRBD1 matching over 9 bases. This CDR3 is built from 15 residues. Germline V gene lookup returns CDR1 SNHLY and CDR2 FYNNEI. The V segment lost 6 bases and the J segment 5 bases; nucleotides outside the gene matches: 10. CDR3: CASSGQGLAGTEAFF. The CDR3 DNA reads as TGTGCCAGCAGCGGACAGGGGCTTGCAGGTACTGAAGCTTTCTTT.

Ten or more counts support this clonotype. The genes are TRBV6-5 and TRBJ1-2; D remains unclear. The CDR3 is 12 amino acids. The germline V gene encodes CDR1 MNHEY and CDR2 SVGAGI. V gave up 4 bases and J gave up 7 bases, with 10 bases separating them. CDR3 loop: CASSSVVGGYTF. The CDR3 DNA reads as TGTGCCAGCAGTTCGGTTGTTGGTGGCTACACCTTC.

The table lists this clonotype with a few counts. This chain uses TRBV5-1 with TRBJ2-7; TRBD2 matches 14 bases. Germline-derived CDR1 and CDR2 are SGHRS and YFSETQ. This CDR3 comprises 19 residues. V dropped 0 bases and J dropped 4; count of bases not matched to a gene: 12. CDR3 DNA sequence: TGCGCCAGCAGCTTGGGGTTTGGGACTAGCGGGAGTAGGTGGTACGAGCAGTACTTC. This codes for CASSLGFGTSGSRWYEQYF.

This clonotype occurred many times. CDR3 nucleotide sequence: TGTGCCAGCAGTTTAGACCGACCATCAAATTCACCCCTCCACTTT. Residues: CASSLDRPSNSPLHF. V gene TRBV27 combines with J gene TRBJ1-6; D gene uncertain. CDR1 is MNHEY and CDR2 is SMNVEV in the germline V gene (reference sequence). V was cut by 2 bases and J by 7 bases, with 12 bases left in between. The CDR3 is 15 amino acids.

V is TRBV28 and J is TRBJ1-4; no clear D. Germline loops: CDR1 MDHEN, CDR2 SYDVKM. The ends were cut back, 2 bases at V and 10 bases at J, with 20 bases in the middle. The CDR3 covers 16 residues. CDR3 DNA sequence: TGTGCCAGCAGTTTAGGAACAGCTGAGGCCATTGGAAAACTGTTTTTT. Translation gives CASSLGTAEAIGKLFF.

This clonotype has at least ten counts. The chain carries TRBV30 and TRBJ2-7; the match to TRBD2 covers 9 bases. V was clipped by 4 bases and J by 0 bases; unmatched bases: 1. Per germline, CDR1 GTSNPN and CDR2 SVGIG (reference sequence). This CDR3 region has 13 residues. The CDR3, as DNA: TGTGCCTGGACTAGCGGGAACTCCTACGAGCAGTACTTC. This gives the protein CAWTSGNSYEQYF.

The chain couples TRBV5-1 to TRBJ2-1; 10 nucleotides match TRBD1. Germline V gene lookup returns CDR1 SGHRS and CDR2 YFSETQ. V was pared by 4 bases and J by 7 bases, with 8 bases of the junction left unmatched. The CDR3 contains 15 residues. In DNA form, the CDR3 reads TGCGCCAGCAGCCCAGGGACAGGGGCGCGGAATGAGCAGTTCTTC. Translating it yields CASSPGTGARNEQFF.

The rearrangement links TRBV6-1 to TRBJ2-2, with 10 bases aligning to TRBD2. Germline CDR1 MNHNS, CDR2 SASEGT. J gave up 3 bases and V 1 base, and 2 bases lay outside the gene matches. The CDR3 extends over 16 amino acids. DNA for the CDR3: TGTGCCAGCAGTGAAGTCCTAGCGGGAGACACCGGGGAGCTGTTTTTT. Amino acid sequence: CASSEVLAGDTGELFF.

In this sample, this clonotype turned up many times. The chain is built from TRBV3-1 and TRBJ1-2; D is ambiguous. The CDR3 covers 13 residues. V lost 4 bases and J lost 8, with 14 bases in between. Per germline, CDR1 LGHDT and CDR2 YNNKEL (reference sequence). CDR3 protein: CASSPGPGLGYTF. The CDR3 bases are TGTGCCAGCAGCCCTGGACCGGGTTTAGGCTACACCTTC.

The table lists this clonotype with a few counts. V usage is TRBV4-1 and J usage is TRBJ2-7; tentatively, D is TRBD2 (6 bases). V shed 1 base and J shed 6 bases, with 7 bases lying between them. Per the germline V gene, CDR1 is MGHRA and CDR2 is YSYEKL. The CDR3 is 12 amino acids. The CDR3 is CASSQGGVEQYF. CDR3 DNA sequence: TGCGCCAGCAGCCAAGGCGGGGTCGAGCAGTACTTC.

The chain recombines TRBV7-9 with TRBJ2-2; D remains ambiguous. Germline V gives CDR1 SEHNR, CDR2 FQNEAQ (reference sequence). CDR3 length equals 14 residues. V lost 5 bases to trimming and J lost 5 bases, with 12 bases between them. The CDR3 spells CASSQSYNTGELFF. CDR3 nucleotides: TGTGCCAGCAGCCAGAGTTACAATACCGGGGAGCTGTTTTTT.

This clonotype was recorded at least ten times. The rearrangement uses TRBV2 and TRBJ1-6, with D unresolved. V lost 7 bases and J 9 bases, leaving 10 bases between the germline ends. This CDR3 spans 12 amino acids. Germline loops: CDR1 SNHLY, CDR2 FYNNEI. The CDR3 spells CASNEGFSPLHF. CDR3 sequence (DNA): TGTGCCAGCAACGAGGGTTTTTCACCCCTCCACTTT. Together with reference TRBV2 and TRBJ1-6, the CDR3 gives the full variable domain: EPEVTQTPSHQVTQMGQEVILRCVPISNHLYFYWYRQILGQKVEFLVSFYNNEISEKSEIFDDQFSVERPDGSNFTLKIRSTKLEDSAMYFCASNEGFSPLHFGNGTRLTVT.

This clonotype was observed a few times. The chain joins TRBV10-3 to TRBJ1-5, with TRBD1 matching over 7 bases. This CDR3 has 15 residues. Germline V gene lookup returns CDR1 ENHRY and CDR2 SYGVKD. V trimming: 3 bases; J trimming: 2 bases; junction bases outside the gene matches: 4. CDR3 in DNA: TGTGCCATCAGTGAAGCCACAGGGGGCAATCAGCCCCAGCATTTT. This sequence encodes CAISEATGGNQPQHF.

V and J are TRBV18 and TRBJ2-6; 8 nucleotides agree with TRBD1. Germline CDR1 KGHSH, CDR2 LQKENI. Losses at the gene ends were 10 bases for V and 0 bases for J; bases not matched to a gene: 14. CDR3 size: 18 residues. The CDR3 loop is CATRPGGAWPSGANVLTF. The DNA for the CDR3 is TGTGCCACCAGACCAGGGGGCGCGTGGCCCTCTGGGGCCAACGTCCTGACTTTC.